Reported below is one TCR beta chain. Its antigen is still unknown. It has no much larger one-base neighbor in the sample; base qualities were not kept. This entry is derived from a study of blood T cell repertoires in COVID-19 (dated by TCRdb to 2018 to 2020). In the study overall: Samples from collaborators originated in the United States, Italy and Spain and spanned both the acute and convalescent phases of COVID-19. The material from the prospective study consisted of cDNA or gDNA derived from T cells, B-cell-depleted T cells, or PBMCs. Samples were obtained from the ongoing ImmuneRACE study (first 160 participants) and from approximately 1,200 subjects provided by 6 global collaborators. The repertoires were released in a freely available public database meant as a resource for research on the immune response to SARS-CoV-2. A de-identified subject ID, COVID-19 status, age in years and sex were almost always included in the sample metadata. Deeply sampled blood TCRbeta repertoires from subjects exposed to, actively infected with, or recovered from COVID-19 were included in the dataset. Where available, HLA class I and class II types were taken from metadata supplied by the sample provider and were not determined by assay-based typing.

Each collaborating institution followed its own protocols to collect whole blood in K2EDTA tubes. For TCRbeta analysis, collaborators shipped samples in one of three forms: frozen whole blood, isolated PBMCs, or DNA extracted from either of those sample types. The CDR3, from cysteine to phenylalanine, totals 12 residues. This entry keeps only the CDR3 DNA: 36 bases, framed from base 1. From the germline V gene, CDR1 is MGHRA and CDR2 is YSYEKL. At the junction V is shortened by 1 base and J by 10 bases, with 7 bases in between. Broader findings and caveats from the paper: How much clinical and demographic metadata was included differed by source and by participant, and the metadata was provided uncurated.

TCRbeta CDR3 regions were amplified from genomic DNA by means of the immunoSEQ Assay, a bias-controlled multiplex PCR. As for how the authors treated the data: The number of nucleated cells in each sample was estimated by amplification of reference gene primers within the assay. To quantify the absolute abundance of each unique TCRbeta CDR3 rearrangement, sequence reads were collapsed and filtered. For each sample, productive Simpson clonality was calculated by taking the square root of Simpson's diversity index across productive rearrangements. In TCRdb, the immuneACCESS table is reduced to in-frame sequences with V and J assigned. These tables do not hold every clone; where another copy was compared, an unresolved V gene accounts for under half, and the others remain unexplained. For V, J and clone size, that table is used; D and trimming come from the DNA. The table for this sample lists some 11,000 clones; 80% to 90% of them were counted only once. Of the sample, about 4.6% is held by the ten largest clones.

The specimen was peripheral blood. This chain joins TRBV4-1 to TRBJ1-4; no D gene call is confident. This clonotype originated in a human donor in a cohort sampled during active COVID-19. The nucleotides are TGCGCCAGCAGCCAAGCGCTAGGAAAACTGTTTTTT. This sequence encodes CASSQALGKLFF.